This is a list of T cell receptor beta chains from one sample in a study of cytomegalovirus exposure and HLA in healthy donors. This table comes from immunoSEQ multiplex PCR, and its TCRdb copy is limited to in-frame clones, with some not included. The data hold about 120,000 clones, with about four fifths observed a single time. Sequenced input: PBMCs. All receptors derive from a woman in her 30s in good health and CMV-seronegative. Each CDR3 is given with its conserved first and last residue. Each record gives: clone size, V gene, D gene, CDR3 protein. D genes are given only for firm matches. Clone size is given for some rows only: seen once, a few or many times, or a class if the clone is expanded.

once,TRBV7-8,NA,CASSHRGGGSNQPQHF
NA,TRBV7-2,NA,CASSLGESGEQFF
NA,TRBV7-9,NA,CASSGYSGTTYEQYF
NA,TRBV9,TRBD2,CASSPLAAGGVPTDTQYF
NA,TRBV27,NA,CATRTDPNYGYTF
NA,TRBV11-2,NA,CASSLADLGTQYF
NA,TRBV27,NA,CASTLSGGPYEQYF
few,TRBV9,NA,CASHRVLNTEAFF
NA,TRBV21-1,NA,CASSKVPSDRSSYNEQFF
NA,TRBV12-5,NA,CASGLQDRFYEQYF
NA,TRBV6-1,NA,CASSEGPGGSPLHF
NA,TRBV4-1,NA,CASSQDTSAVLGNYEQYF
medium-sized,TRBV6-4,TRBD2,CASSPGTSGTDTQYF
NA,TRBV18,NA,CASSPPSGDTDTQYF
NA,TRBV6-4,NA,CASSLQGNTGELFF
NA,TRBV4-2,TRBD2,CASSQEAGGRADTQYF
NA,TRBV5-1,TRBD2,CASSGGLAGLGDTQYF
NA,TRBV7-6,TRBD2,CASSLGLAGGYNEQFF
NA,TRBV27,TRBD2,CASSISGTSVDEQFF
NA,TRBV5-1,NA,CASSRGRGNTEAFF
NA,TRBV7-2,TRBD1,CASSLASRTGSVETQYF
NA,TRBV28,TRBD2,CASRLLAGHTGELFF
NA,TRBV19,TRBD1,CASKSPGQGSDTQYF
NA,TRBV18,TRBD2,CASSPRGGSAYEQYF
NA,TRBV28,NA,CASSPVNTEAFF
NA,TRBV28,NA,CASSLAGQPQHF